Listed here is a single T cell receptor beta chain. The source of the sample is a study of T cells in Graves' hyperthyroidism and ophthalmopathy. Amplified regions were TCR beta CDR3 sequences from RNA transcripts. Researchers ran a first-round RT-PCR on the TCR CDR3 using the HTBI primer set. MiXCR, applied by TCRdb to the multiplex PCR reads, yields one record per CDR3 protein. The table lists about 560,000 distinct CDR3 sequences, 16% of them singletons. Material: blood. This clonotype was obtained from a woman younger than 30 with Graves' hyperthyroidism.

CDR3 DNA sequence: TGTGCCAGCAGCGGAGAGGACAGGGAGGGGGCAGAGACCCAGTACTTC. This codes for CASSGEDREGAETQYF. The V gene is TRBV28, the J gene TRBJ2-5; TRBD1 might be the D (8 bases). Deletions cut 6 bases from V and 4 bases from J, with 21 bases between. CDR1 and CDR2 (germline): MDHEN, SYDVKM. CDR3 length: 16 residues.